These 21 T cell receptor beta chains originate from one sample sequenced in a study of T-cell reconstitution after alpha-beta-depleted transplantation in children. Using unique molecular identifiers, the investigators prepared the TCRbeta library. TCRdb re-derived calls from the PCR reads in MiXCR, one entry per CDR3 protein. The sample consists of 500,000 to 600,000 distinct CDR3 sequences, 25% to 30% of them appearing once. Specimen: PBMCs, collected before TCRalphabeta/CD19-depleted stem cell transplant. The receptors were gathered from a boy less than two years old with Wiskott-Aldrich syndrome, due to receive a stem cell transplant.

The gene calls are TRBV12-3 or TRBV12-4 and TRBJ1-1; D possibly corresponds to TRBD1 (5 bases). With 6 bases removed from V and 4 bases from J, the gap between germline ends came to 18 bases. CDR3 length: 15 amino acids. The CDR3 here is CASRPSSPGTTEAFF. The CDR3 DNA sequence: TGTGCCAGCAGGCCCTCAAGCCCCGGGACCACTGAAGCTTTCTTT.

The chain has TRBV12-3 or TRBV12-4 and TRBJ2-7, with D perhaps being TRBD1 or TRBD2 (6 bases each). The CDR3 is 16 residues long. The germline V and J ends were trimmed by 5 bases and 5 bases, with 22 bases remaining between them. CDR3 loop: CASSNPSSGGMNEQYF. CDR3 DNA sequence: TGTGCCAGCAGTAACCCGAGTTCCGGGGGCATGAACGAGCAGTACTTC.

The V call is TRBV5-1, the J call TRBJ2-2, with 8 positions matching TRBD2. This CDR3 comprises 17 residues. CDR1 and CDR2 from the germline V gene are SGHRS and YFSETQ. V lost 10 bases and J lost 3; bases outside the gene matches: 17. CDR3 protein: CARPGGPSSAHTGELFF. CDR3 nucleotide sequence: TGCGCCCGCCCGGGAGGGCCCAGTTCAGCCCACACCGGGGAGCTGTTTTTT.

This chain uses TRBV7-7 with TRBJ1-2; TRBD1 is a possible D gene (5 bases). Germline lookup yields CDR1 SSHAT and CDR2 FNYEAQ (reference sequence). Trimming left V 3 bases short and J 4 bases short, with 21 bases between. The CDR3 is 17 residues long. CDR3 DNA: TGTGCCAGCAGCTTGGGGGTAGCAGAACTCAAACCCTATGGCTACACCTTC. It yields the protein CASSLGVAELKPYGYTF.

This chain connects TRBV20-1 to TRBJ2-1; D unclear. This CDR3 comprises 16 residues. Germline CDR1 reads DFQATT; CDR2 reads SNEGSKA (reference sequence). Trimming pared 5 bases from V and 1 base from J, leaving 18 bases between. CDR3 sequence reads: CSALNISLGSYNEQFF. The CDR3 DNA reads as TGCAGTGCTCTTAACATCTCGCTTGGGTCCTACAATGAGCAGTTCTTC.

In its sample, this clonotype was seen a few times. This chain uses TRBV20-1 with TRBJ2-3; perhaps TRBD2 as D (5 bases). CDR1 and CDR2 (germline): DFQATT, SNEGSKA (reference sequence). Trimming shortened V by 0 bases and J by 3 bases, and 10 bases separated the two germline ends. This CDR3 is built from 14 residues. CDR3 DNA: TGCAGTGCTAGAGAGGGAGATAGTACAGATACGCAGTATTTT. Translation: CSAREGDSTDTQYF.

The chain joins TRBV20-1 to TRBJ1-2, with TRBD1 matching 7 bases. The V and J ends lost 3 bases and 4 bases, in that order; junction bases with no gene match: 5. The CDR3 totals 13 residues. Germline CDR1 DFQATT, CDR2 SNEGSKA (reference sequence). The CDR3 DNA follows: TGCAGTGCTAGGGCGACAGGGTTCTATGGCTACACCTTC. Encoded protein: CSARATGFYGYTF.

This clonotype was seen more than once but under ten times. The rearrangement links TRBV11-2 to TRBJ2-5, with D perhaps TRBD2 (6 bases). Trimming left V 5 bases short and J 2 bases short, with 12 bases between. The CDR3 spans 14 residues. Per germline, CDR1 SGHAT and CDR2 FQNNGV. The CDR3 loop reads CASSHGGGQETQYF. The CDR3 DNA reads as TGTGCCAGCAGCCACGGGGGTGGGCAAGAGACCCAGTACTTC.

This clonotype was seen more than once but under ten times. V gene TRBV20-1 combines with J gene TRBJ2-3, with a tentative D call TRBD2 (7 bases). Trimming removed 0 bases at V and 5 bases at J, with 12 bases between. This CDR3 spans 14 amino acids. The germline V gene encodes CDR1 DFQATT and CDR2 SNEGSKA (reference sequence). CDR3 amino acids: CSARDRRGGDTQYF. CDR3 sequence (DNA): TGCAGTGCTAGAGATCGGAGGGGGGGAGATACGCAGTATTTT.

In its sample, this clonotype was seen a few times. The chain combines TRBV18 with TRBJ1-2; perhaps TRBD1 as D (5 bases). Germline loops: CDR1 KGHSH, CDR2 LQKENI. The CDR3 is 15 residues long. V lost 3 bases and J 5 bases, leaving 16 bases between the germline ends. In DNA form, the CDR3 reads TGTGCCAGCTCACCGAGACAGACAACACCATATGGCTACACCTTC. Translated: CASSPRQTTPYGYTF.

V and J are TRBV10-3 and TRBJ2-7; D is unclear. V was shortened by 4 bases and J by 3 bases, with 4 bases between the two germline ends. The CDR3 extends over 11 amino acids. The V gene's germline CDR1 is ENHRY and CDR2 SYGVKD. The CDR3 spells CAISGNYEQYF. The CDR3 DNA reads TGTGCCATCAGTGGTAACTACGAGCAGTACTTC.

CDR3 amino acids: CASSLTTGTSFTGELFF. The DNA for the CDR3 is TGCGCCAGCAGCTTGACCACCGGGACTAGCTTTACCGGGGAGCTGTTTTTT. The V call is TRBV5-1, the J call TRBJ2-2; 9 bases are shared with TRBD2. This CDR3 region has 17 residues. Germline V lookup: CDR1 SGHRS, CDR2 YFSETQ. J was trimmed by 5 bases and V by 1 base; bases with no gene match: 9.

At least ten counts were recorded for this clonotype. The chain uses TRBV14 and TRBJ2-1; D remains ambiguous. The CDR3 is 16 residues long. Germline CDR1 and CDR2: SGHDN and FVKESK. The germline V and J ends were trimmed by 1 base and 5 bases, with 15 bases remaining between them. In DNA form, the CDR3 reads TGTGCCAGCAGCCAAGTACCCGGCCAAGGCGACAATGAGCAGTTCTTC. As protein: CASSQVPGQGDNEQFF.

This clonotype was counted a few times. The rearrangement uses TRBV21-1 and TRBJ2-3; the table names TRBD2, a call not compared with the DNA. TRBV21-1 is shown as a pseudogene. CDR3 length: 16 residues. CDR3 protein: CASSNRRELGTDTQYF. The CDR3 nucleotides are TGTGCCAGCAGCAATCGGCGGGAGCTGGGCACAGATACGCAGTATTTT.

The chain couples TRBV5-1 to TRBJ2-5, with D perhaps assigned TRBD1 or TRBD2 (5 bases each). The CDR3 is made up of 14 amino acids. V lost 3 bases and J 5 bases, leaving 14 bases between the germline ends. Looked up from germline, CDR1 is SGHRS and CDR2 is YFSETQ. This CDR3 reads CASSSRDGRETQYF. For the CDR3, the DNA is TGCGCCAGCAGCTCCCGGGACGGGCGGGAGACCCAGTACTTC.

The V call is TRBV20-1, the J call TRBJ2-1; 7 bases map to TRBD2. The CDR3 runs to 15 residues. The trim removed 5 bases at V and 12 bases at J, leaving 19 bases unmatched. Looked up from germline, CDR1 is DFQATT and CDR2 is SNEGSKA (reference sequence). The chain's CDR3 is CSAPPDVVAKRGQFF. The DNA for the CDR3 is TGCAGTGCTCCACCTGATGTGGTCGCCAAGCGGGGGCAGTTCTTC.

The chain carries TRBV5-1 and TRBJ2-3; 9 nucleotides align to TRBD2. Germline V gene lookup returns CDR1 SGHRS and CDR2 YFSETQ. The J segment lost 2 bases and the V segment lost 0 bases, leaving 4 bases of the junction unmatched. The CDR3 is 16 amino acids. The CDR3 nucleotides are TGCGCCAGCAGCTTGGGACTAGCGGATTTCACAGATACGCAGTATTTT. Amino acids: CASSLGLADFTDTQYF. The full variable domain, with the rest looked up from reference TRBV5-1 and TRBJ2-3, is KAGVTQTPRYLIKTRGQQVTLSCSPISGHRSVSWYQQTPGQGLQFLFEYFSETQRNKGNFPGRFSGRQFSNSRSEMNVSTLELGDSALYLCASSLGLADFTDTQYFGPGTRLTVL.

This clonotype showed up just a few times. The CDR3 here is CASSIVTAGGYEQYF. CDR3 nucleotide sequence: TGTGCCAGCAGTATAGTTACCGCGGGAGGGTACGAGCAGTACTTC. The chain joins TRBV28 to TRBJ2-7, with 9 positions matching TRBD2. The V gene's germline CDR1 is MDHEN and CDR2 SYDVKM. Trimming at V came to 5 bases and at J to 4 bases, leaving 9 bases not matched to a gene. CDR3 length: 15 amino acids. The whole variable domain, remainder taken from reference TRBV28 and TRBJ2-7, is DVKVTQSSRYLVKRTGEKVFLECVQDMDHENMFWYRQDPGLGLRLIYFSYDVKMKEKGDIPEGYSVSREKKERFSLILESASTNQTSMYLCASSIVTAGGYEQYFGPGTRLTVT.

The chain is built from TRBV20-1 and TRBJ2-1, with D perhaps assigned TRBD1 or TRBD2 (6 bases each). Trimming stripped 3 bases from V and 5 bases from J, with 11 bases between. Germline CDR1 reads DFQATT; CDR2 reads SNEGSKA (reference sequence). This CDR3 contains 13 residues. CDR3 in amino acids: CSASRGLNNEQFF. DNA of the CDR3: TGCAGTGCTAGCAGGGGACTTAACAATGAGCAGTTCTTC.

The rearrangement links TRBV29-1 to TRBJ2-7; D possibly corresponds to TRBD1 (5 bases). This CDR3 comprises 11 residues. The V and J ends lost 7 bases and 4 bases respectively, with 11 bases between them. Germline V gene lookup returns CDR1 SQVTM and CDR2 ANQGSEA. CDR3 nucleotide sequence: TGCAGCGCAGGGATCTTGTACGAGCAGTACTTC. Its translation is CSAGILYEQYF.

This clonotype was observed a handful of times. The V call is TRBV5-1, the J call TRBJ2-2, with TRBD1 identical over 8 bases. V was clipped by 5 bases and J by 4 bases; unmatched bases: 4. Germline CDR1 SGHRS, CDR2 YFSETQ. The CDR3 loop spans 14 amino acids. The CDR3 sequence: CASRPGQVTGELFF. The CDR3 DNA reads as TGCGCCAGCAGACCGGGACAGGTCACCGGGGAGCTGTTTTTT.